One sample yielded the 27 T cell receptor beta chains listed below, sequenced in a study of T cell repertoires in cytomegalovirus infection. One entry per CDR3 protein results from TCRdb running MiXCR on the reads. This sample has about half a million distinct CDR3 sequences; more than 30% occur once, and the top ten carry about a sixth. No antigens are known for them. The sample was cultured PBMCs, taken from culture after CMV antigen stimulation. Source of these receptors: a human donor in good health (CMV status not recorded). Some clones in this sample may be carry-over from other donors' samples.

This clonotype appeared many times. V gene TRBV11-3 combines with J gene TRBJ2-1, with TRBD1 matching over 7 bases. CDR1 and CDR2 (germline): SGHNT, YENEEA. V dropped 2 bases and J dropped 2; count of bases not matched to a gene: 9. The length of the CDR3 is 17 residues. CDR3 region: CASSLTTGPPTYNEQFF. DNA of the CDR3: TGTGCCAGCAGCTTAACGACAGGGCCACCCACCTACAATGAGCAGTTCTTC.

The chain couples TRBV19 to TRBJ1-1; 9 bases are a match to TRBD1. This CDR3 has 14 amino acids. J lost 5 bases, V lost 7 bases, and 8 bases had no gene match. CDR1 is LNHDA, CDR2 SQIVND, per germline (reference sequence). The CDR3 region is CASTPTGGGTEAFF. The CDR3 bases are TGTGCCAGTACCCCGACAGGGGGTGGAACTGAAGCTTTCTTT. The whole variable domain, remainder taken from reference TRBV19 and TRBJ1-1, is DGGITQSPKYLFRKEGQNVTLSCEQNLNHDAMYWYRQDPGQGLRLIYYSQIVNDFQKGDIAEGYSVSREKKESFPLTVTSAQKNPTAFYLCASTPTGGGTEAFFGQGTRLTVV.

This chain joins TRBV28 and TRBJ2-7; 8 bases match TRBD2. With 5 bases clipped from V and 4 bases from J, the junction kept 16 bases outside the gene matches. Per the germline V gene, CDR1 is MDHEN and CDR2 is SYDVKM. This CDR3 is 17 amino acids long. The DNA for the CDR3 is TGTGCCAGCAGTGGGGGCCTAGCGGGCCCAGGCCCGTACGAGCAGTACTTC. It translates to CASSGGLAGPGPYEQYF.

The chain carries TRBV28 and TRBJ1-1; D gene uncertain. Germline loops: CDR1 MDHEN, CDR2 SYDVKM. The CDR3 covers 15 residues. V lost 2 bases and J 1 base, leaving 11 bases between the germline ends. In DNA, the CDR3 is TGTGCCAGCAGTTTACTCCCCCAGGAGAACACTGAAGCTTTCTTT. Translated, it gives CASSLLPQENTEAFF. Full variable domain (outside the CDR3, taken from reference TRBV28 and TRBJ1-1): DVKVTQSSRYLVKRTGEKVFLECVQDMDHENMFWYRQDPGLGLRLIYFSYDVKMKEKGDIPEGYSVSREKKERFSLILESASTNQTSMYLCASSLLPQENTEAFFGQGTRLTVV.

This clonotype was recorded a few times. The chain couples TRBV6-2 or TRBV6-3 to TRBJ2-7; D is perhaps TRBD2 (6 bases). The CDR3 is made up of 14 amino acids. CDR1 and CDR2 (germline): MNHEY, SVGEGT. V was trimmed by 5 bases and J by 2 bases, leaving 13 bases between them. CDR3 residues: CASSRSGTPYEQYF. For the CDR3, the DNA is TGTGCCAGCAGTAGATCCGGGACTCCCTACGAGCAGTACTTC.

This chain uses TRBV29-1 with TRBJ2-6, with a tentative D call TRBD1 (6 bases). CDR3 length: 13 residues. Germline lookup yields CDR1 SQVTM and CDR2 ANQGSEA. Trimming removed 7 bases at V and 3 bases at J, with 10 bases between. CDR3 DNA: TGCAGCGCCCGGGACAATGGGGCCAACGTCCTGACTTTC. As protein: CSARDNGANVLTF.

This clonotype was counted only a few times. The chain uses TRBV5-4 and TRBJ2-1, with 9 bases identical to TRBD2. CDR3 length equals 14 residues. CDR1 is SGHNT and CDR2 is YYREEE in the germline V gene (reference sequence). The V segment lost 3 bases and the J segment 7 bases; nucleotides outside the gene matches: 5. CDR3 loop: CASSWPSGKNEQFF. As DNA, the CDR3 is TGTGCCAGCAGCTGGCCTAGCGGGAAAAATGAGCAGTTCTTC. The full variable domain, in which reference TRBV5-4 and TRBJ2-1 provide the parts outside the CDR3, is ETGVTQSPTHLIKTRGQQVTLRCSSQSGHNTVSWYQQALGQGPQFIFQYYREEENGRGNFPPRFSGLQFPNYSSELNVNALELDDSALYLCASSWPSGKNEQFFGPGTRLTVL.

The rearrangement joins TRBV5-1 to TRBJ2-3; 7 bases agree with TRBD2. CDR1 is SGHRS and CDR2 is YFSETQ in the germline V gene. Trimming took 4 bases from V and 4 from J; bases not matched to a gene: 9. The CDR3 has 15 residues. The CDR3 nucleotides are TGCGCCAGCAGCCCTGAGACTAGCCGGGCAGATACGCAGTATTTT. Residues: CASSPETSRADTQYF.

The J gene is TRBJ2-2, the V gene TRBV2; D may be TRBD2 (6 bases). V lost 4 bases and J 4 bases, leaving 19 bases between the germline ends. Germline-derived CDR1 and CDR2 are SNHLY and FYNNEI. The CDR3 totals 17 residues. CDR3 in DNA: TGTGCCAGCAGTGTCCTTTGGGCGCCCGGGAGCACCGGGGAGCTGTTTTTT. It is translated as CASSVLWAPGSTGELFF.

The chain employs TRBV28 and TRBJ2-7; D is unclear. In germline, CDR1 is MDHEN, CDR2 SYDVKM. V was shortened by 2 bases and J by 3 bases, with 14 bases between the two germline ends. The CDR3 is 15 residues long. The CDR3 DNA follows: TGTGCCAGCAGTTTAAGTGTGCTATCAGGCTACGAGCAGTACTTC. This sequence encodes CASSLSVLSGYEQYF.

This chain uses TRBV12-3 or TRBV12-4 with TRBJ2-1; D perhaps matches TRBD2 (5 bases). The CDR3 is 13 amino acids. V gave up 6 bases and J gave up 8 bases, with 14 bases separating them. The CDR3 DNA reads TGTGCCAGCAGCCACTTTATCGGGGATGAGCAGTTCTTC. Translating it yields CASSHFIGDEQFF.

This clonotype has more than one count but fewer than ten. This chain links TRBV4-1 with TRBJ2-1; 13 bases fit TRBD2. The CDR3 totals 17 residues. With 0 bases clipped from V and 7 bases from J, the junction kept 6 bases outside the gene matches. The germline V gene has CDR1 MGHRA and CDR2 YSYEKL. The CDR3 nucleotides are TGCGCCAGCAGCCAAGATAGTGGGACTAGCGGGGTAAATGAGCAGTTCTTC. Translated: CASSQDSGTSGVNEQFF.

The table lists this clonotype with many counts. The chain is built from TRBV7-2 and TRBJ2-3, with TRBD2 matching over 9 bases. The junction had 6 bases not matched to a gene; V was cut back by 5 bases and J by 0 bases. The length of the CDR3 is 16 residues. Germline V CDR1 and CDR2: SGHTA, FQGNSA. CDR3 nucleotide sequence: TGTGCCAGCAGCCGGGGTACTAGCGGGAGCACAGATACGCAGTATTTT. Translated, it gives CASSRGTSGSTDTQYF.

This clonotype was seen more than once but under ten times. The genes are TRBV10-3 and TRBJ2-1, with D hard to call. CDR1 is ENHRY, CDR2 SYGVKD, per germline. The CDR3 runs to 17 residues. The ends were cut back, 1 base at V and 0 bases at J, with 13 bases in the middle. The DNA of the CDR3 is TGTGCCATCAGTGAGTACACGCGCACATACTCCTACAATGAGCAGTTCTTC. Protein sequence: CAISEYTRTYSYNEQFF.

This clonotype was seen more than once but under ten times. This rearrangement joins TRBV6-1 to TRBJ2-2, with 9 bases matching TRBD1. The CDR3 is 14 residues long. Germline V gives CDR1 MNHNS, CDR2 SASEGT. The V and J ends lost 7 bases and 5 bases, in that order; junction bases with no gene match: 5. CDR3 sequence reads: CASNWDRETGELFF. The CDR3 coding sequence is TGTGCCAGCAATTGGGACAGGGAGACCGGGGAGCTGTTTTTT.

This clonotype was found a few times. The CDR3 reads CASSSTSSGEYNEQFF. The CDR3 coding sequence is TGTGCCAGCAGCTCCACCTCTAGCGGGGAGTACAATGAGCAGTTCTTC. V usage is TRBV7-9 and J usage is TRBJ2-1; TRBD2 aligns across 9 bases. V was pared by 4 bases and J by 4 bases, with 8 bases of the junction left unmatched. Germline CDR1 and CDR2: SEHNR and FQNEAQ (reference sequence). This CDR3 has 16 residues.

This clonotype has only a few counts. This sequence joins TRBV19 and TRBJ1-5, with TRBD1 as a possible D gene (5 bases). With 6 bases removed from V and 5 bases from J, the gap between germline ends came to 14 bases. Germline assignment: CDR1 LNHDA and CDR2 SQIVND (reference sequence). CDR3 length equals 14 residues. The CDR3 bases are TGTGCCAGTAGCCCGGGCTCGGGACATCAGCCCCAGCATTTT. It encodes CASSPGSGHQPQHF.

The rearrangement uses TRBV19 and TRBJ2-1, with TRBD2 matching 12 bases. This CDR3 is 16 amino acids long. Trimming took 3 bases from V and 9 from J; bases not matched to a gene: 9. Per the germline V gene, CDR1 is LNHDA and CDR2 is SQIVND (reference sequence). CDR3 in DNA: TGTGCCAGTAGTATGTACTCTAGCGGGAGGGCCGGTGAGCAGTTCTTC. This gives the protein CASSMYSSGRAGEQFF.

There are a few counts of this clonotype. This chain connects TRBV20-1 to TRBJ1-5; TRBD1 aligns across 12 bases. V gave up 3 bases and J gave up 3 bases; unmatched junction bases: 6. The germline gives CDR1 DFQATT, CDR2 SNEGSKA (reference sequence). The CDR3 is 16 residues long. The CDR3 DNA reads TGCAGTGCTAGGGGACAGGGGGCTGGTATCAATCAGCCCCAGCATTTT. It specifies CSARGQGAGINQPQHF.

The chain employs TRBV18 and TRBJ2-7; 7 positions match TRBD1. After removal of 3 bases from V and 2 bases from J, the junction contained 7 bases not matched to a gene. Germline CDR1 reads KGHSH; CDR2 reads LQKENI. The CDR3 is made up of 15 amino acids. CDR3 protein: CASSPRQGSAYEQYF. In DNA form, the CDR3 reads TGTGCCAGCTCACCTCGACAGGGTTCCGCCTACGAGCAGTACTTC.

This clonotype has at least ten counts. The chain employs TRBV12-3 or TRBV12-4 and TRBJ2-5; no clear D gene. This CDR3 comprises 13 residues. V lost 3 bases and J 4 bases, leaving 9 bases between the germline ends. CDR3: CASSFSTGETQYF. The CDR3 bases are TGTGCCAGCAGTTTTTCTACCGGAGAGACCCAGTACTTC.

The J gene is TRBJ1-3, the V gene TRBV15, with D perhaps matching TRBD1 (6 bases). The V gene's germline CDR1 is LNHNV and CDR2 YYDKDF (reference sequence). This CDR3 is built from 16 residues. Trimming cost V 0 bases and J 3 bases, with 12 bases left between them. This CDR3 is CATSRDRGQGGNTIYF. The CDR3 nucleotides are TGTGCCACCAGCAGAGATCGGGGGCAAGGTGGAAACACCATATATTTT.

The rearrangement links TRBV30 to TRBJ2-2, with D possibly TRBD2 on 5 matching bases. Germline V lookup: CDR1 GTSNPN, CDR2 SVGIG (reference sequence). Trimming pared 2 bases from V and 7 bases from J, leaving 17 bases between. The CDR3 has 15 amino acids. The CDR3 spells CAWSPIAPRGGELFF. CDR3 DNA sequence: TGTGCCTGGAGTCCGATCGCCCCCCGGGGCGGGGAGCTGTTTTTT.

About this clonotype: At one end the junction does not follow the germline gene, possibly because of a read error. V is TRBV7-9 and J is TRBJ1-3; D call uncertain. CDR1 and CDR2 from the germline V gene are SEHNR and FQNEAQ (reference sequence). The CDR3 runs 13 residues. The CDR3 DNA sequence: TGTGCCAGCAGCTTAGCATCTGGGAACACCATATATTTT. This sequence encodes CASSLASGNTIYF.

The gene calls are TRBV7-4 and TRBJ2-4; 10 nucleotides align to TRBD1. The CDR3 sequence is 16 residues long. J was trimmed by 2 bases and V by 9 bases; bases with no gene match: 10. Germline assignment: CDR1 SGHVT and CDR2 SQSDAQ. The CDR3 spells CARSTGGVLSKNIQYF. CDR3 DNA: TGTGCCAGATCGACAGGGGGCGTGTTGTCCAAAAACATTCAGTACTTC. Looking up the rest from reference TRBV7-4 and TRBJ2-4 gives the full variable domain: GAGVSQSPRYKVAKRGRDVALRCDSISGHVTLYWYRQTLGQGSEVLTYSQSDAQRDKSGRPSGRFSAERPERSVSTLKIQRTEQGDSAVYLCARSTGGVLSKNIQYFGAGTRLSVL.

The chain combines TRBV3-1 with TRBJ2-1; TRBD2 is a possible D gene (6 bases). The CDR3 runs 15 residues. V lost 2 bases, J lost 4 bases, and 12 bases lay in between. Germline V CDR1 and CDR2: LGHDT, YNNKEL (reference sequence). DNA for the CDR3: TGTGCCAGCAGCCAAATGACTAGATCGTACAATGAGCAGTTCTTC. Its translation: CASSQMTRSYNEQFF.

V is TRBV7-9 and J is TRBJ2-1, with 7 bases aligning to TRBD2. Germline assignment: CDR1 SEHNR and CDR2 FQNEAQ (reference sequence). The V and J ends lost 11 bases and 2 bases, in that order; junction bases with no gene match: 9. This CDR3 spans 14 amino acids. The CDR3 sequence is CASEGGSPYNEQFF. The DNA for the CDR3 is TGTGCCTCCGAAGGCGGGAGCCCCTACAATGAGCAGTTCTTC.